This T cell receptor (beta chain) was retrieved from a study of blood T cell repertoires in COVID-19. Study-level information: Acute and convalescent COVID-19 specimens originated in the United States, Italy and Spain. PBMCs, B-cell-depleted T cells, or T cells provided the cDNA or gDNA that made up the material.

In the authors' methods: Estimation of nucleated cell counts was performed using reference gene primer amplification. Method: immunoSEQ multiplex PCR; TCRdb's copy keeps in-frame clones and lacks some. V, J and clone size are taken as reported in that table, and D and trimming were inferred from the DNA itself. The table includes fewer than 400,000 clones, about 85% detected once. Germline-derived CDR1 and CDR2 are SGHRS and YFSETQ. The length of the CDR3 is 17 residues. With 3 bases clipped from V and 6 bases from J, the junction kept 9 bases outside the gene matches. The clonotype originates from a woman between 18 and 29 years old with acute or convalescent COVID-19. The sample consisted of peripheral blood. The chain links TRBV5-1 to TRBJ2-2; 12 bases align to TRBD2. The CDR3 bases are TGCGCCAGCAGCTCCCGGGCTCTAGCGGGAGGGGCCGGGGAGCTGTTTTTT. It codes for CASSSRALAGGAGELFF.